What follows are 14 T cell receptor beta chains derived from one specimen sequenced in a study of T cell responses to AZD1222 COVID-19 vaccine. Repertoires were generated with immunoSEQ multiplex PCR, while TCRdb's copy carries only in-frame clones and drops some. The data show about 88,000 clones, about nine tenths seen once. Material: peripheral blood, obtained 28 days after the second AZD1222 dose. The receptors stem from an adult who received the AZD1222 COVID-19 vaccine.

The CDR3 loop reads CAWSIGISGTEAFF. For the CDR3, the DNA is TGTGCCTGGAGTATCGGGATTAGCGGCACTGAAGCTTTCTTT. This chain joins TRBV30 and TRBJ1-1; no clear D gene. The CDR3 is made up of 14 amino acids. V lost 2 bases and J lost 4, with 14 bases in between. Germline assignment: CDR1 GTSNPN and CDR2 SVGIG (reference sequence).

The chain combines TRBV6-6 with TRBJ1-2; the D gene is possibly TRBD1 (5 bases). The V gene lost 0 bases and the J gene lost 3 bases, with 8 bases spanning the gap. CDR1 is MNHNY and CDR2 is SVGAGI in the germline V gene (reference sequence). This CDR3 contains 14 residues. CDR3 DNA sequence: TGTGCCAGCAGTTACTCGGTAGGGGACTATGGCTACACCTTC. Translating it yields CASSYSVGDYGYTF.

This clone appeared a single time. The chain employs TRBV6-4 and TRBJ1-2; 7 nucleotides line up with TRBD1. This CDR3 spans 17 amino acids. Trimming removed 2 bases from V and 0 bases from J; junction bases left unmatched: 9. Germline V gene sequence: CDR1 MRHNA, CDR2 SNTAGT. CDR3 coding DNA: TGTGCCAGCAGTGACCAAACCAGGGACAGTTCTAACTATGGCTACACCTTC. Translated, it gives CASSDQTRDSSNYGYTF.

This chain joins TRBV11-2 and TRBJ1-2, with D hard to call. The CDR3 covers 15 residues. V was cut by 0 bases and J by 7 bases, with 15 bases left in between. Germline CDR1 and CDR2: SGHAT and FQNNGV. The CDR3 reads CASSLEASPLLGYTF. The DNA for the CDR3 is TGTGCCAGCAGCTTAGAGGCGAGCCCCCTTCTTGGCTACACCTTC.

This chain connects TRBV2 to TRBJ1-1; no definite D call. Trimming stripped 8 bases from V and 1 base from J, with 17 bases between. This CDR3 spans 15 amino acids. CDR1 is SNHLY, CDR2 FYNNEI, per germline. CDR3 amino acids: CASRELRAQNTEAFF. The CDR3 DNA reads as TGTGCCAGCCGCGAGCTCCGGGCCCAGAACACTGAAGCTTTCTTT.

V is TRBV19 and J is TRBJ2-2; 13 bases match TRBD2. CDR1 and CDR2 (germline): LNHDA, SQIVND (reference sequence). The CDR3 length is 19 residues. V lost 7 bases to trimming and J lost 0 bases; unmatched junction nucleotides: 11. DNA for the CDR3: TGTGCCAGTATCCTCCGGGGGACTAGCGGGGTACCGAACACCGGGGAGCTGTTTTTT. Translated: CASILRGTSGVPNTGELFF.

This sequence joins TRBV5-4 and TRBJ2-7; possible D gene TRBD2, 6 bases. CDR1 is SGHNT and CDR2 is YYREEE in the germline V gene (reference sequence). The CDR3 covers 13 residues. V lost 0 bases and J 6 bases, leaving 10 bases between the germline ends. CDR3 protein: CASSLVGRIEQYF. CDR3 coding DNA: TGTGCCAGCAGCTTGGTAGGGAGGATCGAGCAGTACTTC.

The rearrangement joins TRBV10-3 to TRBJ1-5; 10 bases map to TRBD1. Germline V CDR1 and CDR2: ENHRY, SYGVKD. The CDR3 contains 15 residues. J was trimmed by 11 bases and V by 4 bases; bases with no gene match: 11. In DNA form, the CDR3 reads TGTGCCATCAGTGCCGTTCCGGGACAGGGGTCAGCCCAGCATTTT. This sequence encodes CAISAVPGQGSAQHF.

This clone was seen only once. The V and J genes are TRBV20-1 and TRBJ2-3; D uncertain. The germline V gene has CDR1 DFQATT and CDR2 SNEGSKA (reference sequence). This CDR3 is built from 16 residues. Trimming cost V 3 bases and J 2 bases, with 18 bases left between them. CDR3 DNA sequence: TGCAGTGCTAGTGGGTCCCGGACGGCCTCCACAGATACGCAGTATTTT. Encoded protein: CSASGSRTASTDTQYF.

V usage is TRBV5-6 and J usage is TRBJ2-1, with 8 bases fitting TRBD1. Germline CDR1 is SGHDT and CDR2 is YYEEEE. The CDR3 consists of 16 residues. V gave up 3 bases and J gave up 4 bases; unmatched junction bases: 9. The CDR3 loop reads CASSYNRGRIYNEQFF. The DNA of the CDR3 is TGTGCCAGCAGCTATAACAGGGGGAGAATATACAATGAGCAGTTCTTC.

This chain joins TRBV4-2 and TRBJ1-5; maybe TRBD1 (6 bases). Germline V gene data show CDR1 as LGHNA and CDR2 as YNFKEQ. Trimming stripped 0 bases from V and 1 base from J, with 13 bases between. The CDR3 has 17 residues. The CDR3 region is CASSQEEGGGSNQPQHF. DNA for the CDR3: TGTGCCAGCAGCCAAGAGGAAGGGGGTGGCAGCAATCAGCCCCAGCATTTT.

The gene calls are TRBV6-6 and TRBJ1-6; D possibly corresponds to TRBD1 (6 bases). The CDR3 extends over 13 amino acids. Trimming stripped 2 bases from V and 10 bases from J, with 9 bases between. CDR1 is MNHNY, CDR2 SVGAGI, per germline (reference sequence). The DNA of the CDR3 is TGTGCCAGCAGTTACGGCCAGGGGTCACCCCTCCACTTT. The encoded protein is CASSYGQGSPLHF.

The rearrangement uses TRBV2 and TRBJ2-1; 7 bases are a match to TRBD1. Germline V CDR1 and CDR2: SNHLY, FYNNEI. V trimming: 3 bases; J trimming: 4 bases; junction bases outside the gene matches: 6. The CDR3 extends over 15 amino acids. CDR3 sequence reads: CASSEMGQRYNEQFF. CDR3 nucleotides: TGTGCCAGCAGTGAGATGGGACAGAGATACAATGAGCAGTTCTTC.

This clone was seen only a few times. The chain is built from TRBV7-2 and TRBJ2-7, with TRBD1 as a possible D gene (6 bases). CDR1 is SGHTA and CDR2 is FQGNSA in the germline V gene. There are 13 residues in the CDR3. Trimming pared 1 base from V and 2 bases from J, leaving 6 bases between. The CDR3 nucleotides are TGTGCCAGCAGCTTAGGGGGGCCCTACGAGCAGTACTTC. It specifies CASSLGGPYEQYF.